The 10 T cell receptor beta chains in this list originate from one sample, sequenced in a study of blood T cell repertoires in COVID-19. Clones were sequenced by immunoSEQ multiplex PCR, and TCRdb holds only the in-frame ones, with some missing. The sample carries some 120,000 clones, less than 90% recorded once. Source material: peripheral blood. The receptors originated from a man in his 70s with acute or convalescent COVID-19.

This chain links TRBV24-1 with TRBJ2-3, with 7 bases fitting TRBD1. Germline trimming cut 4 bases from V and 2 bases from J; bases unmatched to any gene: 2. The CDR3 has 14 residues. CDR1 and CDR2 (germline): KGHDR, SFDVKD. The CDR3 here is CATSEDRTTDTQYF. CDR3 coding DNA: TGTGCCACCAGTGAGGACAGGACCACAGATACGCAGTATTTT.

The chain joins TRBV5-6 to TRBJ2-1, with D uncertain. The CDR3 spans 17 residues. Trimming removed 0 bases at V and 3 bases at J, with 16 bases between. Germline V gene sequence: CDR1 SGHDT, CDR2 YYEEEE. The CDR3 is CASSLVVAPLIYNEQFF. The CDR3 coding sequence is TGTGCCAGCAGCTTGGTAGTTGCCCCTCTCATCTACAATGAGCAGTTCTTC.

V and J are TRBV9 and TRBJ2-5; possibly TRBD2 for D (7 bases). The germline CDR1 and CDR2 sequences are SGDLS and YYNGEE. There are 17 residues in the CDR3. Trimming pared 0 bases from V and 1 base from J, leaving 16 bases between. The CDR3: CASSVGSAGAPQETQYF. In DNA, the CDR3 is TGTGCCAGCAGCGTAGGTTCCGCGGGGGCCCCCCAAGAGACCCAGTACTTC.

The rearrangement joins TRBV7-3 to TRBJ2-2; D gene unclear. There are 13 residues in the CDR3. Trimming took 4 bases from V and 0 from J, leaving 3 bases between them. Germline CDR1 and CDR2: SGHTA and FQGTGA. The CDR3, as DNA: TGTGCCAGCAGCTCAGCGAACACCGGGGAGCTGTTTTTT. Its protein product is CASSSANTGELFF.

The sample holds one count of this clone. This sequence joins TRBV13 and TRBJ2-7; TRBD2 agrees at 8 bases. The germline CDR1 and CDR2 sequences are PRHDT and FYEKMQ (reference sequence). CDR3 length: 15 residues. V was pared by 1 base and J by 1 base, with 3 bases of the junction left unmatched. The CDR3 loop is CASSLEAGGSYEQYF. As DNA, the CDR3 is TGTGCCAGCAGCTTAGAGGCGGGGGGTTCCTACGAGCAGTACTTC.

The DNA of the CDR3 is TGTGCCAGCAGCCAAGGATCATTCGGGGAGCAGTTCTTC. This codes for CASSQGSFGEQFF. This chain joins TRBV6-4 and TRBJ2-1, with unresolved D. The CDR3 runs to 13 residues. The germline V gene has CDR1 MRHNA and CDR2 SNTAGT. V lost 6 bases and J 10 bases, leaving 16 bases between the germline ends.

This clone was recorded a few times. This rearrangement joins TRBV29-1 to TRBJ2-2, with a possible D match to TRBD2 (7 bases). With 4 bases removed from V and 4 bases from J, the gap between germline ends came to 16 bases. Germline V gene sequence: CDR1 SQVTM, CDR2 ANQGSEA. This CDR3 has 15 residues. The DNA for the CDR3 is TGCAGCGTTGGTGTATTCGGGGGGCCCACCGGGGAGCTGTTTTTT. The encoded protein is CSVGVFGGPTGELFF.

The rearrangement joins TRBV28 to TRBJ1-5, with D possibly being TRBD1 (5 bases). The length of the CDR3 is 16 residues. The germline gives CDR1 MDHEN, CDR2 SYDVKM. V lost 2 bases and J lost 1, with 12 bases in between. The CDR3 loop is CASSLIGTASNQPQHF. The CDR3 DNA sequence: TGTGCCAGCAGTTTAATAGGGACTGCAAGCAATCAGCCCCAGCATTTT.

The chain joins TRBV4-1 to TRBJ1-4, with D hard to call. CDR1 MGHRA and CDR2 YSYEKL come from the germline V gene. This CDR3 is 15 amino acids long. With 0 bases removed from V and 4 bases from J, the gap between germline ends came to 9 bases. CDR3 sequence: CASSQEGLFNEKLFF. CDR3 bases: TGCGCCAGCAGCCAAGAAGGACTTTTTAATGAAAAACTGTTTTTT.

The V call is TRBV19, the J call TRBJ1-5, with unresolved D. The CDR3 runs 17 residues. From germline, CDR1 is LNHDA and CDR2 SQIVND (reference sequence). Trimming took 3 bases from V and 0 from J, leaving 15 bases between them. The CDR3 sequence: CASSIFGYLDSNQPQHF. CDR3 DNA: TGTGCCAGTAGTATCTTCGGGTACTTAGATAGCAATCAGCCCCAGCATTTT.